The 9 T cell receptor beta chains reported below all come from one sample, sequenced in a study of blood T cell repertoires in COVID-19. Sequencing was performed with immunoSEQ multiplex PCR; in TCRdb, only in-frame clones are kept and a portion is missing. The profile shows some 140,000 clones, around 90% of them singletons. The sequenced material came from peripheral blood. The receptors stem from a man between 45 and 60 years old with acute or convalescent COVID-19.

This chain joins TRBV18 and TRBJ2-5; no definite D call. CDR1 KGHSH and CDR2 LQKENI come from the germline V gene. This CDR3 spans 13 amino acids. Deletions cut 0 bases from V and 5 bases from J, with 7 bases between. The CDR3 sequence: CASSPPNGETQYF. For the CDR3, the DNA is TGTGCCAGCTCACCACCTAACGGGGAGACCCAGTACTTC.

The rearrangement links TRBV4-1 to TRBJ2-3; 8 nucleotides match TRBD2. V was pared by 5 bases and J by 6 bases, with 7 bases of the junction left unmatched. The CDR3 is made up of 14 amino acids. The germline V gene encodes CDR1 MGHRA and CDR2 YSYEKL. In DNA form, the CDR3 reads TGCGCCAGCAGCTTAGGGACTAGTTGGGATACGCAGTATTTT. It codes for CASSLGTSWDTQYF.

The rearrangement uses TRBV7-2 and TRBJ2-6, with 7 bases identical to TRBD1. The CDR3 extends over 17 amino acids. V trimming: 4 bases; J trimming: 0 bases; junction bases outside the gene matches: 6. Per the germline V gene, CDR1 is SGHTA and CDR2 is FQGNSA. This CDR3 reads CASSSGQAFSGANVLTF. In DNA form, the CDR3 reads TGTGCCAGCAGCTCCGGACAGGCCTTCTCTGGGGCCAACGTCCTGACTTTC.

This chain connects TRBV6-6 to TRBJ2-5, with 12 bases matching TRBD2. This CDR3 has 14 residues. Germline V gives CDR1 MNHNY, CDR2 SVGAGI (reference sequence). Trimming removed 7 bases from V and 4 bases from J; junction bases left unmatched: 4. The CDR3 DNA sequence: TGTGCCAGCACCCGGACTAGCGGGGCAGAGACCCAGTACTTC. This gives the protein CASTRTSGAETQYF.

The V call is TRBV29-1, the J call TRBJ2-7, with a tentative D call TRBD1 (6 bases). V was shortened by 5 bases and J by 3 bases, with 17 bases between the two germline ends. This CDR3 has 14 amino acids. CDR1 is SQVTM and CDR2 is ANQGSEA in the germline V gene. CDR3 nucleotides: TGCAGCGTTAAGGCTAGGAAGGACAGCTACGAGCAGTACGTC. It is translated as CSVKARKDSYEQYV.

This clone has a single count. The chain recombines TRBV11-3 with TRBJ2-2; TRBD1 matches at 8 bases. The germline CDR1 and CDR2 sequences are SGHNT and YENEEA. The CDR3 runs 15 residues. V lost 5 bases to trimming and J lost 6 bases; unmatched junction nucleotides: 8. Written as DNA, the CDR3 is TGTGCCAGCAGCAGACGGACAGGGACGGCCGGGGAGCTGTTTTTT. This sequence encodes CASSRRTGTAGELFF.

This chain connects TRBV28 to TRBJ1-6; perhaps TRBD1 as D (6 bases). The V and J ends lost 6 bases and 7 bases respectively, with 13 bases between them. The germline gives CDR1 MDHEN, CDR2 SYDVKM. CDR3 length equals 14 residues. The CDR3 nucleotides are TGTGCCAGCAGCCAGACAGGTTTAAATTCACCCCTCCACTTT. The encoded protein is CASSQTGLNSPLHF.

This chain uses TRBV18 with TRBJ1-1; D perhaps matches TRBD1 (5 bases). V lost 1 base and J lost 0, with 12 bases in between. There are 16 residues in the CDR3. Germline assignment: CDR1 KGHSH and CDR2 LQKENI. The CDR3 here is CASSPRLQDMNTEAFF. The CDR3 nucleotides read TGTGCCAGCTCACCACGGCTACAGGATATGAACACTGAAGCTTTCTTT.

The chain employs TRBV5-1 and TRBJ2-5, with 8 bases identical to TRBD2. The CDR3 runs 16 residues. Unmatched junction bases numbered 8, after V lost 0 bases and J lost 4 bases. Per the germline V gene, CDR1 is SGHRS and CDR2 is YFSETQ. The CDR3 spells CASSLGGGRPGETQYF. DNA of the CDR3: TGCGCCAGCAGCTTGGGCGGGGGGCGCCCTGGAGAGACCCAGTACTTC.